These 8 T cell receptor beta chains share one sample of origin, sequenced in a study of T cells after yellow fever vaccination. TCRdb reanalysed the 5' RACE reads using MiXCR and keeps one entry per CDR3 protein. The table includes 250,000 or so distinct CDR3 sequences, 6% to 7.5% detected once. Sample: CD4+ T cells sorted from PBMCs, taken 15 days after the yellow fever booster vaccination. Receptors were obtained from a young man who received the YFV17D yellow fever vaccine.

This clonotype was counted many times. The chain combines TRBV20-1 with TRBJ2-1; 8 bases line up with TRBD1. This CDR3 spans 12 amino acids. The germline V gene encodes CDR1 DFQATT and CDR2 SNEGSKA (reference sequence). CDR3 region: CSPGQADNEQFF. DNA for the CDR3: TGCAGCCCGGGACAGGCCGACAATGAGCAGTTCTTC.

This clonotype occurred many times. The rearrangement joins TRBV6-1 to TRBJ2-7, with 8 positions matching TRBD1. The CDR3 is 16 residues long. V lost 6 bases, J lost 6 bases, and 16 bases stayed unmatched. Germline loops: CDR1 MNHNS, CDR2 SASEGT. CDR3 residues: CASSRNRGNSIGEQYF. DNA for the CDR3: TGTGCCAGCAGCCGAAACAGGGGGAACTCTATTGGCGAGCAGTACTTC.

V gene TRBV25-1 combines with J gene TRBJ2-7; TRBD2 agrees at 7 bases. Trimming took 3 bases from V and 9 from J; bases not matched to a gene: 8. In germline, CDR1 is MGHDK, CDR2 SYGVNS. CDR3 length equals 13 residues. The DNA for the CDR3 is TGTGCCAGCAGTGAGGGGGGGGGAGGCGGGCAGTACTTC. It codes for CASSEGGGGGQYF.

This clonotype has at least ten counts. Its ends do not fully match the called genes, so a read error is possible. CDR3 amino acids: CASSESSNEQFF. Written as DNA, the CDR3 is TGCGCCAGCAGTGAGTCCTCCAATGAGCAGTTCTTC. The gene calls are TRBV10-1 and TRBJ2-1; D unclear. This CDR3 is built from 12 residues. Germline CDR1 and CDR2: WNHNN and SYGVQD (reference sequence).

This clonotype was counted ten times or more. This chain connects TRBV2 to TRBJ2-5; a weak D match, TRBD1 (7 bases). This CDR3 is 15 amino acids long. Trimming cost V 5 bases and J 1 base, with 14 bases left between them. Germline V gene data show CDR1 as SNHLY and CDR2 as FYNNEI. CDR3 in amino acids: CASSSQGGGQETQYF. The CDR3 region has the DNA TGTGCCAGCAGTTCCCAGGGGGGCGGCCAAGAGACCCAGTACTTC. Full variable domain (remainder filled in from reference TRBV2 and TRBJ2-5): EPEVTQTPSHQVTQMGQEVILRCVPISNHLYFYWYRQILGQKVEFLVSFYNNEISEKSEIFDDQFSVERPDGSNFTLKIRSTKLEDSAMYFCASSSQGGGQETQYFGPGTRLLVL.

The V gene is TRBV7-8, the J gene TRBJ2-5; D may be TRBD1 or TRBD2 (6 bases each). Per germline, CDR1 SGHVS and CDR2 FQNEAQ. The CDR3 extends over 13 amino acids. The V end lost 5 bases, the J end lost 7 bases, and 14 bases lay between the germline ends. The CDR3 region has the DNA TGTGCCAGCAGCCCAACAAAGGGGGGGACCCAGTACTTC. Translating gives CASSPTKGGTQYF.

Of note for this clonotype: Given a much more abundant clone one base away, this may be a read error. This chain uses TRBV9 with TRBJ2-2; D ambiguous. V was cut by 4 bases and J by 7 bases, with 11 bases left in between. Germline loops: CDR1 SGDLS, CDR2 YYNGEE. The CDR3 contains 13 residues. CDR3 nucleotide sequence: TGTGCCAGCAGCTCAACCCCTCTCGGGGAGCTGTTTTTT. It is translated as CASSSTPLGELFF.

This chain joins TRBV29-1 and TRBJ1-2; D might be TRBD1 (6 bases). V was trimmed by 3 bases and J by 7 bases, leaving 12 bases between them. This CDR3 has 12 amino acids. Germline-derived CDR1 and CDR2 are SQVTM and ANQGSEA. The CDR3 sequence: CSVEERGPGYTF. As DNA, the CDR3 is TGCAGCGTTGAGGAACGGGGGCCTGGCTACACCTTC.